This T cell receptor beta chain is from a study of PD-1 blockade in classical Hodgkin lymphoma. Brentuximab vedotin exposure varied, and every patient relapsed after autologous stem cell transplantation. The data were produced by immunoSEQ multiplex PCR, yet TCRdb's version contains in-frame clones alone and is incomplete. The sample lists 15,000 or so clones; approximately 60% were seen once. This clonotype was sampled from a human donor with classical Hodgkin lymphoma. The input for sequencing was peripheral blood mononuclear cells (PBMCs), taken at baseline.

The CDR3 reads CASSEGRGSGYEQYF. DNA of the CDR3: TGTGCCAGCAGTGAAGGGAGGGGGTCGGGCTACGAGCAGTACTTC. J is TRBJ2-7 and V is TRBV6-1; tentatively, D is TRBD1 or TRBD2 (6 bases each). Germline V gene sequence: CDR1 MNHNS, CDR2 SASEGT. V lost 1 base and J lost 3, with 13 bases in between. The CDR3 covers 15 residues.